These T cell receptor beta chains were read from a single sample in a study of vaccination effects on CD4 cells after COVID-19. No cognate antigen is known for these TCRs. Repertoires were generated with immunoSEQ multiplex PCR, while TCRdb's copy carries only in-frame clones and drops some. The sample carries over 60,000 clones, 65% to 85% recorded once. The input for sequencing was CD4+ T cells from PBMCs cultured with HCoV-NL63 spike peptides, taken before COVID-19 vaccination. The receptors derive from a human donor who received a COVID-19 vaccine. Both conserved end residues are part of each CDR3. Each record gives: clone size, V gene, CDR3 length, D gene, J gene, CDR3 protein, CDR3 DNA. The D gene is left open where the match is weak. Some rows have no size entry. The others give once, few or many, or a class for an expanded clone.

.	TRBV5-5	16	.	TRBJ1-4	CASSLVRGATNEKLFF	TGTGCCAGCAGCTTGGTGAGAGGGGCAACTAATGAAAAACTGTTTTTT
.	TRBV5-1	14	.	TRBJ2-3	CASSLAPSPDTQYF	TGCGCCAGCAGCTTGGCCCCCTCCCCGGATACGCAGTATTTT
.	TRBV14	11	.	TRBJ2-3	CASSQADTQYF	TGTGCCAGCAGCCAAGCAGATACGCAGTATTTT
.	TRBV7-2	15	.	TRBJ1-5	CASSLGPPLNQPQHF	TGTGCCAGCAGCTTAGGGCCGCCTCTAAATCAGCCCCAGCATTTT
once	TRBV5-1	17	TRBD1	TRBJ1-2	CASSLDDGTAVSYGYTF	TGCGCCAGCAGCTTGGATGACGGGACAGCTGTAAGCTATGGCTACACCTTC
.	TRBV7-9	16	.	TRBJ2-5	CASSLWISEAQETQYF	TGTGCCAGCAGCTTATGGATTAGCGAGGCCCAAGAGACCCAGTACTTC
.	TRBV3-1/TRBV3-2	11	.	TRBJ1-1	CASSQGGFAFF	TGTGCCAGCAGCCAAGGGGGATTTGCTTTCTTT
.	TRBV29-1	13	.	TRBJ1-5	CSYNTGSNQPQHF	TGCAGCTACAATACAGGCAGCAATCAGCCCCAGCATTTT
.	TRBV27	14	TRBD2	TRBJ2-5	CASSFSSGGETQYF	TGTGCCAGCAGTTTCTCTAGCGGGGGTGAGACCCAGTACTTC
.	TRBV11-2	15	TRBD2	TRBJ2-3	CASSGSGGETDTQYF	TGTGCCAGCAGCGGTAGCGGGGGGGAAACAGATACGCAGTATTTT
once	TRBV2	16	.	TRBJ2-3	CASRPGTQASTDTQYF	TGTGCCAGCAGACCCGGGACGCAGGCTAGCACAGATACGCAGTATTTT
.	TRBV10-3	14	TRBD1	TRBJ1-5	CATGQGLGHQPQHF	TGTGCCACCGGACAGGGTTTAGGACATCAGCCCCAGCATTTT
.	TRBV19	13	.	TRBJ1-1	CASSSERGTEAFF	TGTGCCAGTAGTTCCGAAAGGGGCACTGAAGCTTTCTTT
.	TRBV2	14	.	TRBJ2-5	CASSPNRAGETQYF	TGTGCCAGCTCCCCAAACAGGGCAGGGGAGACCCAGTACTTC
.	TRBV6-5	15	.	TRBJ2-1	CASSYTGSTYNEQFF	TGTGCCAGCAGTTATACAGGCTCAACCTACAATGAGCAGTTCTTC
few	TRBV5-1	15	.	TRBJ1-1	CASSLEPGAHTEAFF	TGCGCCAGCAGCTTGGAACCGGGGGCCCACACTGAAGCTTTCTTT
.	TRBV18	14	.	TRBJ2-1	CASSPLEVSNEQFF	TGTGCCAGCTCACCCCTTGAAGTCTCTAATGAGCAGTTCTTC
.	TRBV9	15	.	TRBJ2-6	CASSSQSYRANVLTF	TGTGCCAGCAGCTCCCAGAGTTACAGGGCCAACGTCCTGACTTTC
.	TRBV6-6	14	.	TRBJ1-1	CASSLDLGATEAFF	TGTGCCAGCAGTCTCGACCTCGGGGCCACTGAAGCTTTCTTT
few	TRBV9	14	.	TRBJ2-2	CASSGTSNTGELFF	TGTGCCAGCAGCGGGACATCGAACACCGGGGAGCTGTTTTTT
.	TRBV14	15	.	TRBJ1-6	CASSQERGHNSPLHF	TGTGCCAGCAGCCAAGAGAGGGGTCATAATTCACCCCTCCACTTT
.	TRBV3-1/TRBV3-2	14	TRBD1	TRBJ1-2	CASSRDRVGYGYTF	TGTGCCAGCAGCCGAGACAGGGTAGGCTATGGCTACACCTTC